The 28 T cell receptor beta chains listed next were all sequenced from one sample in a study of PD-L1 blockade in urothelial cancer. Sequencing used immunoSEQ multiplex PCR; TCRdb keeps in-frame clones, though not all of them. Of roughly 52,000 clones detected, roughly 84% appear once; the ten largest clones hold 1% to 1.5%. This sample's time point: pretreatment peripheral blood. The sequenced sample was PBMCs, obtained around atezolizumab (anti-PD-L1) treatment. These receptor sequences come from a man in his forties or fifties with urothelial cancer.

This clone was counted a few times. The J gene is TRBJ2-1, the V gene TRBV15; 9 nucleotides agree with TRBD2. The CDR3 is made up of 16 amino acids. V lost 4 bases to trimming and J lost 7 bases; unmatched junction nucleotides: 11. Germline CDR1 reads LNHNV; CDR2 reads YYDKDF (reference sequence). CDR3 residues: CATSNRGGGAANEQFF. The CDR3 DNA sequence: TGTGCCACCAGCAACCGGGGCGGGGGGGCCGCGAATGAGCAGTTCTTC.

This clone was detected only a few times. The CDR3 loop reads CALARQGSNQPQHF. The DNA for the CDR3 is TGTGCCTTGGCCCGACAGGGTAGCAATCAGCCCCAGCATTTT. The genes are TRBV30 and TRBJ1-5, with 7 nucleotides matching TRBD1. The length of the CDR3 is 14 residues. Germline-derived CDR1 and CDR2 are GTSNPN and SVGIG (reference sequence). Trimming took 7 bases from V and 0 from J; bases not matched to a gene: 6. Supplemented by reference TRBV30 and TRBJ1-5, the full variable domain reads SQTIHQWPATLVQPVGSPLSLECTVEGTSNPNLYWYRQAAGRGLQLLFYSVGIGQISSEVPQNLSASRPQDRQFILSSKKLLLSDSGFYLCALARQGSNQPQHFGDGTRLSIL.

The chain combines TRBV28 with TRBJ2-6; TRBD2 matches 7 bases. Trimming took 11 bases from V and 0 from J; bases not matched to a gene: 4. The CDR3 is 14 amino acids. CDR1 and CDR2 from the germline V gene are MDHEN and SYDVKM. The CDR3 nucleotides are TGTGCCTCGGGGGGAAGCTCTGGGGCCAACGTCCTGACTTTC. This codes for CASGGSSGANVLTF.

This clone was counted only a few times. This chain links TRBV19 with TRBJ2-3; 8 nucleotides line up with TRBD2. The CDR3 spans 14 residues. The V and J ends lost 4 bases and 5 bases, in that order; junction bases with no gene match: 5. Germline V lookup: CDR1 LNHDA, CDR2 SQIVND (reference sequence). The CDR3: CASSSGGQGDTQYF. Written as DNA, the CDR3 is TGTGCCAGTAGTAGCGGGGGGCAAGGAGATACGCAGTATTTT.

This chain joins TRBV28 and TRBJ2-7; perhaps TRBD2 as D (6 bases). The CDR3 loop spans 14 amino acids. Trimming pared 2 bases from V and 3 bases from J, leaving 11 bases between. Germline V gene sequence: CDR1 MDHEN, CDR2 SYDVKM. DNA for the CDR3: TGTGCCAGCAGTTTACGCGGGGCACTCTACGAGCAGTACTTC. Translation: CASSLRGALYEQYF. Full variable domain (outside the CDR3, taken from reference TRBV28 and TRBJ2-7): DVKVTQSSRYLVKRTGEKVFLECVQDMDHENMFWYRQDPGLGLRLIYFSYDVKMKEKGDIPEGYSVSREKKERFSLILESASTNQTSMYLCASSLRGALYEQYFGPGTRLTVT.

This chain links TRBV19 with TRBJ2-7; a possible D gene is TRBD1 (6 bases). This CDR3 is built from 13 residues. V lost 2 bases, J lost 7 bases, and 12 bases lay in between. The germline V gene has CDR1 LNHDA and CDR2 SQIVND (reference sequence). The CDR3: CASSIWGPEEQYF. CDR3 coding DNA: TGTGCCAGTAGTATATGGGGGCCTGAAGAGCAGTACTTC.

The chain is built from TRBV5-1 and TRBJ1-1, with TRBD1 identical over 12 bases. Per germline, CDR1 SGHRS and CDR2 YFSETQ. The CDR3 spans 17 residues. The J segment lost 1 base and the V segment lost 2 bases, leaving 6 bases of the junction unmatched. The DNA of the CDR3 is TGCGCCAGCAGCTTTCGGGGGACAGGGGGCTGGAACACTGAAGCTTTCTTT. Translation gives CASSFRGTGGWNTEAFF. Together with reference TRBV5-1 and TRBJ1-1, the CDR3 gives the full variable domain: KAGVTQTPRYLIKTRGQQVTLSCSPISGHRSVSWYQQTPGQGLQFLFEYFSETQRNKGNFPGRFSGRQFSNSRSEMNVSTLELGDSALYLCASSFRGTGGWNTEAFFGQGTRLTVV.

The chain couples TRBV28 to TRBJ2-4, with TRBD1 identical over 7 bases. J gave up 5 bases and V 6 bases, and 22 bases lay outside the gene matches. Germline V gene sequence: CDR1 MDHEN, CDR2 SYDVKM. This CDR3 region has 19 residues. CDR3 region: CASSLTPSYDRAKQNIQYF. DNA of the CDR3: TGTGCCAGCAGCCTAACGCCCTCATACGACAGGGCGAAACAAAACATTCAGTACTTC.

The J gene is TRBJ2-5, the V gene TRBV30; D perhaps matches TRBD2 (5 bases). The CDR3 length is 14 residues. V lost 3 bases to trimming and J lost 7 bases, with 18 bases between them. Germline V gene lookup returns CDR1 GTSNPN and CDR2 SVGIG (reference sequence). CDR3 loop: CAWRAASSVRTQYF. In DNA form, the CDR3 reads TGTGCCTGGAGGGCCGCTAGCTCGGTGAGGACCCAGTACTTC. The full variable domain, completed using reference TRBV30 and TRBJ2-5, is SQTIHQWPATLVQPVGSPLSLECTVEGTSNPNLYWYRQAAGRGLQLLFYSVGIGQISSEVPQNLSASRPQDRQFILSSKKLLLSDSGFYLCAWRAASSVRTQYFGPGTRLLVL.

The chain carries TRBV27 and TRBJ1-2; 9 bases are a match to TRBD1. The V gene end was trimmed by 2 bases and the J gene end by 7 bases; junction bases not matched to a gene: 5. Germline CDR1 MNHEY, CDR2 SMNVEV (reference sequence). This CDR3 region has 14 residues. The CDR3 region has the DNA TGTGCCAGCAGTTTAATGGGACAGGGCTTTGGCTACACCTTC. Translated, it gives CASSLMGQGFGYTF.

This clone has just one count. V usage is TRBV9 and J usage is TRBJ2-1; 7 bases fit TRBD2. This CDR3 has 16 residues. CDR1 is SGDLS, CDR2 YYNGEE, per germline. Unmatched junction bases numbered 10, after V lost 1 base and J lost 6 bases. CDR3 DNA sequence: TGTGCCAGCAGCGTAAGCGGGAACCCCCCCCGCAATGAGCAGTTCTTC. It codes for CASSVSGNPPRNEQFF.

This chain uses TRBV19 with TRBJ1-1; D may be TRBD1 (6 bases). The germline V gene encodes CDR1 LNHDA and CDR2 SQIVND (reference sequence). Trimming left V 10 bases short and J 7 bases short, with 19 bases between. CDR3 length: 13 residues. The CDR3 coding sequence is TGTGCCACCCGAGAACAGGGCCAGGTTGAAGCTTTCTTT. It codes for CATREQGQVEAFF.

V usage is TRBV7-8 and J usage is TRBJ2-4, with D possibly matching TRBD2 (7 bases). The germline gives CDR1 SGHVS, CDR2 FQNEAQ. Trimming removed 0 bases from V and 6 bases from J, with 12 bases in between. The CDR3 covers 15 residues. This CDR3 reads CASSLAGGPRNIQYF. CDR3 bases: TGTGCCAGCAGCTTAGCGGGGGGGCCGAGAAACATTCAGTACTTC.

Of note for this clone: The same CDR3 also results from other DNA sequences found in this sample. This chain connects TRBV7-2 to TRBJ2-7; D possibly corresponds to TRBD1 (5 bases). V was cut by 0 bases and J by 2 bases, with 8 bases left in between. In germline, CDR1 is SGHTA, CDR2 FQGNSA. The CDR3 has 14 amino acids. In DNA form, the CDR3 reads TGTGCCAGCAGCTTAGCTGCAGGGCCCTACGAGCAGTACTTC. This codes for CASSLAAGPYEQYF. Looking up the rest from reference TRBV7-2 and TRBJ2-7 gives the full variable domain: GAGVSQSPSNKVTEKGKDVELRCDPISGHTALYWYRQSLGQGLEFLIYFQGNSAPDKSGLPSDRFSAERTGGSVSTLTIQRTQQEDSAVYLCASSLAAGPYEQYFGPGTRLTVT.

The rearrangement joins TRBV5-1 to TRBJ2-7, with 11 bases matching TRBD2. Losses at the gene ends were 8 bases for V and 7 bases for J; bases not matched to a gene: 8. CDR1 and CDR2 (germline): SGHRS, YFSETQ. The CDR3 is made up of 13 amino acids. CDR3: CASKLAGVMEQYF. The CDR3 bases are TGCGCCAGTAAACTAGCGGGAGTGATGGAGCAGTACTTC.

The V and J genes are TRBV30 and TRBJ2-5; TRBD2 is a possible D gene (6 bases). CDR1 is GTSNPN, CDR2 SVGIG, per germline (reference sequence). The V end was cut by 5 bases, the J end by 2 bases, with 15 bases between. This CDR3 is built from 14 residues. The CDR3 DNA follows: TGTGCCTGGGGAGGGCAGAAAATACAAGAGACCCAGTACTTC. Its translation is CAWGGQKIQETQYF.

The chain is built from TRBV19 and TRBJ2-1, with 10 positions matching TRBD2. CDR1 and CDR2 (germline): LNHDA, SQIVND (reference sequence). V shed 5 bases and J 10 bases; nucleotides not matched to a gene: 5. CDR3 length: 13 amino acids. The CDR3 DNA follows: TGTGCCAGTAGTCCTCGGACTAGCGGAGAGCAGTTCTTC. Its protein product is CASSPRTSGEQFF.

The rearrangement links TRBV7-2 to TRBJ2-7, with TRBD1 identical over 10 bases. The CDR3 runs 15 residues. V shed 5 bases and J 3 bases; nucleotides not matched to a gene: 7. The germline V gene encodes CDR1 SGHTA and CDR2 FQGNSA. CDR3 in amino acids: CASSPDRGILYEQYF. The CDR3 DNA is TGTGCCAGCAGCCCGGACAGGGGGATCCTCTACGAGCAGTACTTC. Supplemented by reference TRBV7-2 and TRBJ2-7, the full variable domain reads GAGVSQSPSNKVTEKGKDVELRCDPISGHTALYWYRQSLGQGLEFLIYFQGNSAPDKSGLPSDRFSAERTGGSVSTLTIQRTQQEDSAVYLCASSPDRGILYEQYFGPGTRLTVT.

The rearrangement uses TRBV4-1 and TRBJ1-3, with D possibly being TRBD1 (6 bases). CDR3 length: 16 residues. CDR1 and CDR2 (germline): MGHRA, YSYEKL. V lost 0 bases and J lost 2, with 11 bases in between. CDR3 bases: TGCGCCAGCAGCCAAGAAGGCAGGACAGCTGGAAACACCATATATTTT. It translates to CASSQEGRTAGNTIYF.

CDR3 amino acids: CASRRQGDSFQPQHF. The CDR3 DNA reads TGTGCCAGCAGGCGACAGGGGGATAGTTTTCAGCCCCAGCATTTT. The rearrangement joins TRBV5-6 to TRBJ1-5; 9 bases are a match to TRBD1. The CDR3 is 15 residues long. Germline V gene data show CDR1 as SGHDT and CDR2 as YYEEEE. V lost 5 bases, J lost 6 bases, and 9 bases stayed unmatched.

CDR3 protein: CASSLGTATNEKLFF. The CDR3, as DNA: TGTGCCAGCAGTCTCGGGACAGCAACTAATGAAAAACTGTTTTTT. The gene calls are TRBV27 and TRBJ1-4; 7 nucleotides line up with TRBD1. The CDR3 length is 15 residues. Trimming at V came to 5 bases and at J to 0 bases, leaving 3 bases not matched to a gene. Germline CDR1 reads MNHEY; CDR2 reads SMNVEV (reference sequence).

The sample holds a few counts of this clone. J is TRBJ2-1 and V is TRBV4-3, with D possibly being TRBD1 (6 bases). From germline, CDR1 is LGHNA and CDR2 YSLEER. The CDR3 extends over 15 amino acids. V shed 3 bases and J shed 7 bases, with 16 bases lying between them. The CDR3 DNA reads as TGCGCCAGCAGCCAGGAAACCGGGACATGGAATGAGCAGTTCTTC. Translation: CASSQETGTWNEQFF.

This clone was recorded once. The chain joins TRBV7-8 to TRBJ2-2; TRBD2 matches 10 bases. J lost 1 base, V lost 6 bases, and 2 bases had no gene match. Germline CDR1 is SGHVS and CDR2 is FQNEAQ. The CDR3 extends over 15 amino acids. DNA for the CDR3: TGTGCCAGCAGACCTAGCGGGGGGAACACCGGGGAGCTGTTTTTT. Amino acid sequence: CASRPSGGNTGELFF.

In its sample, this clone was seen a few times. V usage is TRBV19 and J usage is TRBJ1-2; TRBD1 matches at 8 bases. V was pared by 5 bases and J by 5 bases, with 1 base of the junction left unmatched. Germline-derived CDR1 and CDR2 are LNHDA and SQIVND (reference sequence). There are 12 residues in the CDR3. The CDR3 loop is CASSYRGYGYTF. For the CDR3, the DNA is TGTGCCAGTAGTTACAGGGGGTATGGCTACACCTTC.

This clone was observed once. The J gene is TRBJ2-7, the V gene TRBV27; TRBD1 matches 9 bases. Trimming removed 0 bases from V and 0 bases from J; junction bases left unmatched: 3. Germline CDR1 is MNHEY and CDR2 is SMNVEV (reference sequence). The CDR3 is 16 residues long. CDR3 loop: CASSLSGTGSSYEQYF. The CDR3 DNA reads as TGTGCCAGCAGTTTATCAGGGACAGGGAGCTCCTACGAGCAGTACTTC.

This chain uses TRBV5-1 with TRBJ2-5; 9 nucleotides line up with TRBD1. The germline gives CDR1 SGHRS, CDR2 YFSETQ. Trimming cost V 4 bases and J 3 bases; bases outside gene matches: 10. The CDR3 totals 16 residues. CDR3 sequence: CASSMKPGQGKETQYF. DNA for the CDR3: TGCGCCAGCAGCATGAAACCGGGACAGGGAAAAGAGACCCAGTACTTC.

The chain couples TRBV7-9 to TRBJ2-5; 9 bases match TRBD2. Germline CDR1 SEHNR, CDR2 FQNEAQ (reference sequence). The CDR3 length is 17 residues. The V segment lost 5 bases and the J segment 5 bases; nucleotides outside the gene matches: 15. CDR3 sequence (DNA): TGTGCCAGCAGCCGGAATCCCCCTAGCGGGAAGGGTGAGACCCAGTACTTC. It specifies CASSRNPPSGKGETQYF.

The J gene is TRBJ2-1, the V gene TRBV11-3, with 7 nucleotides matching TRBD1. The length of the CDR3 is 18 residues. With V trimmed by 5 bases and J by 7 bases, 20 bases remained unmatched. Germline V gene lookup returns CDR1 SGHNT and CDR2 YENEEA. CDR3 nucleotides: TGTGCCAGCAGCGACACGGACAGGTCAAGGCCAAGCAGGAATGAGCAGTTCTTC. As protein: CASSDTDRSRPSRNEQFF. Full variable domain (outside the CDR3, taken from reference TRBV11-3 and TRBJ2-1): EAGVVQSPRYKIIEKKQPVAFWCNPISGHNTLYWYLQNLGQGPELLIRYENEEAVDDSQLPKDRFSAERLKGVDSTLKIQPAELGDSAVYLCASSDTDRSRPSRNEQFFGPGTRLTVL.